Below are 4 T cell receptor beta chains sequenced from a single sample in a study of long-term antiretroviral therapy in people with HIV. Version v3.0 of the immunoSEQ assay was performed at survey level. TCRdb's copy holds only in-frame clones and misses some; the assay was immunoSEQ multiplex PCR. The repertoire holds tens of thousands of clones, with over 75% as singletons. Specimen: unsorted PBMCs, collected more than 5 years after starting antiretroviral therapy. The receptors shown here come from a middle-aged woman with HIV.

This clone was detected once. The chain couples TRBV5-1 to TRBJ1-1, with D tentatively TRBD1 (5 bases). Germline V gene lookup returns CDR1 SGHRS and CDR2 YFSETQ. V lost 3 bases, J lost 1 base, and 13 bases lay in between. The CDR3 runs 15 residues. DNA for the CDR3: TGCGCCAGCAGCTCTAACCACGGGGGGAACACTGAAGCTTTCTTT. Protein sequence: CASSSNHGGNTEAFF.

The CDR3 nucleotides are TGTGCCAGCAGCTTAACCGGCGAGCAGTACTTC. As protein: CASSLTGEQYF. This sequence joins TRBV9 and TRBJ2-7; D is unresolved. Germline V gene lookup returns CDR1 SGDLS and CDR2 YYNGEE. The CDR3 loop spans 11 amino acids. With 4 bases removed from V and 6 bases from J, the gap between germline ends came to 8 bases.

The chain joins TRBV10-3 to TRBJ2-3, with no clear D. CDR1 is ENHRY and CDR2 is SYGVKD in the germline V gene. Trimming removed 4 bases at V and 5 bases at J, with 13 bases between. The CDR3 length is 14 residues. CDR3 in DNA: TGTGCCATCAGTGTCGGACCCACGGGAGATACGCAGTATTTT. Its translation is CAISVGPTGDTQYF.

This clone was recorded once. The chain joins TRBV10-1 to TRBJ2-1, with D unclear. Germline values: CDR1 WNHNN, CDR2 SYGVQD (reference sequence). V was pared by 0 bases and J by 6 bases, with 12 bases between. The CDR3 extends over 15 amino acids. The CDR3 bases are TGCGCCAGCAGTGAGTCCGCCCCCCCGGGCAATGAGCAGTTCTTC. Translating it yields CASSESAPPGNEQFF.